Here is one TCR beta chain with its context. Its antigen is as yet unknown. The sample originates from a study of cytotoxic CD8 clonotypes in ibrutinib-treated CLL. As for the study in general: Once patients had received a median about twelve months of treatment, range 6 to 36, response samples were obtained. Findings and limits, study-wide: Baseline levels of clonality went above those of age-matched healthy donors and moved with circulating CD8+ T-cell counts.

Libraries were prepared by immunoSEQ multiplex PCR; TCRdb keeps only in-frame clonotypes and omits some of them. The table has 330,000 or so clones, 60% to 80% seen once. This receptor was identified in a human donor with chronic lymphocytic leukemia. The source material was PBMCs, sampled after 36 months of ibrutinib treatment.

The CDR3 DNA sequence: TGTGCCAGCAGTAAGACTAGCGGGGGGGCGGATGAGCAGTTCTTC. Translation: CASSKTSGGADEQFF. This chain uses TRBV25-1 with TRBJ2-1; TRBD2 matches 14 bases. The CDR3 is made up of 15 amino acids. The ends lost 5 bases at V and 8 bases at J; junction bases unmatched: 5. The germline V gene encodes CDR1 MGHDK and CDR2 SYGVNS.